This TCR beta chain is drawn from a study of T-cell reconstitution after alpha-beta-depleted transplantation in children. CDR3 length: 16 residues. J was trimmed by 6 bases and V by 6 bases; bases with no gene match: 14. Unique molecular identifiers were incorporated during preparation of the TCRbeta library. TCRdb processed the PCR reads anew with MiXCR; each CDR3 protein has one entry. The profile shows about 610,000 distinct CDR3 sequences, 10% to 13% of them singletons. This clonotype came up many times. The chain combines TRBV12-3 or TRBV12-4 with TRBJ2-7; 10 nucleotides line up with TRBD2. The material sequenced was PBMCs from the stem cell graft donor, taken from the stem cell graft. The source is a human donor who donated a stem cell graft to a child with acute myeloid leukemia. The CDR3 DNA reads TGTGCCAGCAGCCCCCCTGGACTAGCGGAAATAGGCGAGCAGTACTTC. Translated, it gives CASSPPGLAEIGEQYF.